Reported below is one T cell receptor beta chain. What it binds is not known. The record originates from a study of T cell responses to AZD1222 COVID-19 vaccine. Study findings and constraints: The sample set comprised mostly white British donors with more females, and clonal diversity was possibly underestimated. Only a handful of AZD1222 recipients, roughly 6 in all, had baseline seropositivity.

Trimming stripped 0 bases from V and 1 base from J, with 10 bases between. The germline gives CDR1 SGHRS, CDR2 YFSETQ. The CDR3 is 15 amino acids. Method: immunoSEQ multiplex PCR; TCRdb's copy keeps in-frame clones and lacks some. Seen here are roughly 120,000 clones, approximately 90% observed once, and the top ten hold 15%. Pooled samples include second doses given at about 4 or 12 weeks. The source material was peripheral blood, sampled 28 days after the second AZD1222 dose. This clonotype was obtained from an adult who received the AZD1222 COVID-19 vaccine. The chain links TRBV5-1 to TRBJ1-1; D uncertain. This chain's CDR3 is CASSLATDPNTEAFF. In DNA, the CDR3 is TGCGCCAGCAGCTTGGCCACGGATCCGAACACTGAAGCTTTCTTT.